Listed below are T cell receptor beta chains from one sample, sequenced in a study of blood T cell repertoires in COVID-19. Libraries were prepared by immunoSEQ multiplex PCR; TCRdb keeps only in-frame clonotypes and omits some of them. The sample includes some 250,000 clones, approximately 90% of them seen just once. Sequenced input: peripheral blood. The receptors were gathered from a woman aged 40 to 49 who had recovered from COVID-19. The CDR3 runs from the conserved cysteine through the conserved F or W. The D gene is left open where the match is weak. Clone size is stated in some rows and not others, as once, few, many or a class when expanded.

d_gene	j_gene	abundance	v_gene	CDR3aa	CDR3nt
TRBD1	TRBJ2-4	once	TRBV7-9	CASSARDRDIYF	TGTGCCAGCAGCGCCCGGGACAGGGACATTTACTTC
TRBD2	TRBJ2-5	-	TRBV24-1	CATSDRTSGQETQYF	TGTGCCACCAGTGACCGGACTAGCGGCCAAGAGACCCAGTACTTC
-	TRBJ1-5	-	TRBV12-3/TRBV12-4	CASSRGGMEPQHF	TGTGCCAGCAGCCGGGGGGGAATGGAGCCCCAGCATTTT
TRBD2	TRBJ2-1	-	TRBV7-9	CASSLSSGRSYNEQFF	TGTGCCAGCAGCTTATCTAGCGGGAGATCCTACAATGAGCAGTTCTTC
-	TRBJ1-1	-	TRBV21-1	CASSKLVATEAMNTEAFF	TGTGCCAGCAGCAAATTGGTGGCCACCGAAGCGATGAACACTGAAGCTTTCTTT
TRBD1	TRBJ2-7	-	TRBV6-2/TRBV6-3	CASSYEGAPPYEQYF	TGTGCCAGCAGTTACGAGGGGGCGCCGCCCTACGAGCAGTACTTC
TRBD2	TRBJ2-1	once	TRBV5-6	CASSPPGLAGGGEQFF	TGTGCCAGCAGCCCCCCGGGACTAGCGGGAGGGGGGGAGCAGTTCTTC
TRBD2	TRBJ2-3	-	TRBV7-2	CASSHSGRDTQYF	TGTGCCAGCAGCCATAGCGGGAGGGATACGCAGTATTTT
-	TRBJ1-1	-	TRBV6-5	CASSYPTYGQYTEAFF	TGTGCCAGCAGTTACCCTACCTATGGACAGTACACTGAAGCTTTCTTT
-	TRBJ2-3	-	TRBV5-1	CASRSEGGTDTQYF	TGCGCCAGCAGGTCAGAGGGTGGGACAGATACGCAGTATTTT